This is a list of T cell receptor beta chains from one sample in a study of cytomegalovirus exposure and HLA in healthy donors. Sequencing was performed with immunoSEQ multiplex PCR; in TCRdb, only in-frame clones are kept and a portion is missing. The sample lists 210,000 or so clones; approximately 80% were seen once. The sequencing input was PBMCs. All receptors derive from a boy younger than 10 in good health and CMV-seronegative. Each CDR3 is given with its conserved first and last residue. D genes are given only for firm matches. Clone size is not always given. Where it is, it says once, few, many or a class for expanded clones.

D	V	size	J	CDR3	DNA
.	TRBV15	.	TRBJ1-1	CATSSGHGRNTEAFF	TGTGCCACCAGCAGCGGACATGGAAGGAACACTGAAGCTTTCTTT
TRBD1	TRBV6-5	.	TRBJ2-2	CASSLGQGATGELFF	TGTGCCAGCAGTCTAGGACAGGGGGCCACCGGGGAGCTGTTTTTT
.	TRBV27	.	TRBJ1-2	CASSPQGGYGYTF	TGTGCCAGCAGCCCACAGGGTGGCTATGGCTACACCTTC
.	TRBV23-1	.	TRBJ2-1	CASSQMTAPTYNEQFF	TGCGCCAGCAGTCAAATGACTGCCCCCACTTACAATGAGCAGTTCTTC
TRBD1	TRBV9	once	TRBJ1-2	CASSVGTGAGYTF	TGTGCCAGCAGCGTAGGGACAGGGGCTGGCTACACCTTC
TRBD2	TRBV7-2	.	TRBJ2-3	CASSKVAGISTDTQYF	TGTGCCAGCAGCAAAGTAGCGGGGATTAGCACAGATACGCAGTATTTT
TRBD1	TRBV29-1	few	TRBJ1-2	CSVDRSTF	TGCAGCGTGGACAGGTCCACCTTC
TRBD2	TRBV2	.	TRBJ2-2	CASNFGTSADGELFF	TGTGCCAGCAATTTCGGGACTAGCGCTGACGGGGAGCTGTTTTTT
TRBD1	TRBV7-6	.	TRBJ1-2	CASSSGTGNYGYTF	TGTGCCAGCAGCTCCGGGACAGGGAACTATGGCTACACCTTC
.	TRBV27	once	TRBJ1-1	CASSPAGTSFTEAFF	TGTGCCAGCAGTCCCGCAGGGACTAGTTTCACTGAAGCTTTCTTT
.	TRBV7-8	.	TRBJ1-3	CASSSLLSGNTIYF	TGTGCCAGCAGCTCTCTTCTATCTGGAAACACCATATATTTT
TRBD2	TRBV6-1	few	TRBJ2-1	CASRSSGRSYNEQFF	TGTGCCAGCAGGAGTAGCGGGAGATCCTACAATGAGCAGTTCTTC
.	TRBV5-1	.	TRBJ2-1	CASRGVAEQFF	TGCGCCAGCAGAGGGGTGGCTGAGCAGTTCTTC
.	TRBV9	.	TRBJ1-1	CASSGLQGRDTEAFF	TGTGCCAGCAGCGGCCTACAGGGACGGGACACTGAAGCTTTCTTT
TRBD1	TRBV6-5	.	TRBJ2-7	CASSADRVRSYEQYF	TGTGCCAGCAGTGCAGACAGGGTTAGGTCCTACGAGCAGTACTTC
TRBD1	TRBV15	.	TRBJ1-5	CATSRAGGNQPQHF	TGTGCCACCAGCAGGGCAGGGGGGAATCAGCCCCAGCATTTT
TRBD1	TRBV2	few	TRBJ2-7	CASQGGRYEQYF	TGTGCCAGCCAAGGGGGCCGCTACGAGCAGTACTTC
TRBD1	TRBV19	.	TRBJ1-5	CASSIGSRGIQPQHF	TGTGCCAGTAGTATTGGGTCCAGGGGGATTCAGCCCCAGCATTTT
.	TRBV11-2	once	TRBJ1-2	CASSLSAGAYGYTF	TGTGCCAGCAGCTTATCGGCAGGGGCCTATGGCTACACCTTC
.	TRBV15	.	TRBJ2-5	CATSRGQQETQYF	TGTGCCACCAGCAGAGGACAGCAAGAGACCCAGTACTTC
.	TRBV6-1	.	TRBJ2-5	CASSDSLGGQETQYF	TGTGCCAGCAGCGATTCTCTTGGGGGGCAAGAGACCCAGTACTTC
.	TRBV10-1	.	TRBJ2-2	CASSESGTSNTGELFF	TGCGCCAGCAGTGAGTCGGGGACATCTAACACCGGGGAGCTGTTTTTT
.	TRBV2	.	TRBJ2-4	CASSLRRDRSGQYF	TGTGCCAGCAGCCTACGGCGGGACAGATCTGGTCAGTACTTC
TRBD2	TRBV11-3	.	TRBJ2-2	CASSLGLAVNTGELFF	TGTGCCAGCAGCTTAGGGCTAGCGGTGAACACCGGGGAGCTGTTTTTT
.	TRBV4-1	few	TRBJ1-2	CASSRQPENYGYTF	TGCGCCAGCAGTAGACAGCCAGAAAACTATGGCTACACCTTC
.	TRBV4-2	.	TRBJ2-7	CASSRAGTGYEQYF	TGTGCCAGCAGCCGGGCCGGGACTGGCTACGAGCAGTACTTC
TRBD2	TRBV19	.	TRBJ2-1	CASSVTSGSYSYNEQFF	TGTGCCAGTAGTGTAACTAGCGGGAGTTACTCCTACAATGAGCAGTTCTTC
.	TRBV6-5	.	TRBJ2-5	CASSRTVQETQYF	TGTGCCAGCAGTCGGACTGTCCAAGAGACCCAGTACTTC
.	TRBV5-1	few	TRBJ2-5	CASSLRGGPQETQYF	TGCGCCAGCAGCTTGAGGGGGGGGCCCCAAGAGACCCAGTACTTC
TRBD1	TRBV9	.	TRBJ2-7	CASSARDRANEQYF	TGTGCCAGCAGCGCCCGGGACAGGGCAAACGAGCAGTACTTC
.	TRBV19	.	TRBJ2-7	CASSRGISYEQYF	TGTGCCAGTAGTCGGGGTATCTCCTACGAGCAGTACTTC
TRBD1	TRBV5-1	.	TRBJ2-6	CASSLARDRVSGANVLTF	TGCGCCAGCAGCTTGGCCCGCGACAGGGTCTCTGGGGCCAACGTCCTGACTTTC
TRBD2	TRBV7-8	few	TRBJ2-7	CASSTVISGTSTYEQYF	TGTGCCAGCAGCACAGTCATTAGCGGGACGAGTACCTACGAGCAGTACTTC
.	TRBV7-9	.	TRBJ2-3	CASSTTSTDTQYF	TGTGCCAGCTCTACGACTAGCACAGATACGCAGTATTTT
TRBD2	TRBV27	once	TRBJ2-1	CASRPGTSGYNEQFF	TGTGCCAGCAGACCCGGGACTAGCGGATACAATGAGCAGTTCTTC
.	TRBV6-5	.	TRBJ1-4	CASRVSGSDGEKLFF	TGTGCCAGCAGGGTTTCAGGGTCCGACGGTGAAAAACTGTTTTTT
.	TRBV6-5	.	TRBJ1-1	CASRPNMNTEAFF	TGTGCCAGCAGACCTAATATGAACACTGAAGCTTTCTTT
TRBD1	TRBV7-6	.	TRBJ2-5	CASSLGTGGETQYF	TGTGCCAGCAGCTTAGGGACAGGGGGCGAGACCCAGTACTTC
TRBD1	TRBV11-2	.	TRBJ1-2	CASSPGQGGYGYTF	TGTGCCAGCAGCCCGGGACAGGGAGGGTATGGCTACACCTTC
TRBD1	TRBV13	.	TRBJ1-2	CASSFGQGDGYTF	TGTGCCAGCAGCTTTGGACAGGGGGATGGCTACACCTTC
.	TRBV7-6	.	TRBJ1-4	CASSLGEGVIGEKLFF	TGTGCCAGCAGCTTAGGGGAAGGGGTGATCGGTGAAAAACTGTTTTTT
.	TRBV7-9	.	TRBJ1-5	CASSFRGGPTENQPQHF	TGTGCCAGCAGCTTTCGTGGGGGCCCAACCGAGAATCAGCCCCAGCATTTT
.	TRBV7-9	.	TRBJ2-7	CASSFRKGAGTYEQYF	TGTGCCAGTAGCTTCCGTAAGGGTGCAGGGACCTACGAGCAGTACTTC
.	TRBV19	.	TRBJ1-2	CASSIYSSYGYTF	TGTGCCAGTAGTATCTACAGCTCCTATGGCTACACCTTC